What follows is one TCR beta chain and its context. Repertoires were generated with immunoSEQ multiplex PCR, while TCRdb's copy carries only in-frame clones and drops some. The data contain 57,000 or so clones, under 95% of them singletons. The CDR3 sequence is 14 residues long. Germline CDR1 reads SGDLS; CDR2 reads YYNGEE. Trimming removed 0 bases at V and 7 bases at J, with 11 bases between. The sample belongs to a study of OX40 agonist ivuxolimab in advanced cancers. The chain joins TRBV9 to TRBJ1-5; D gene ambiguous. This clonotype was obtained from an adult with an advanced solid tumor such as melanoma, head and neck, liver or kidney cancer. The sequencing here drew on CD4+ or CD8+ T cells sorted from blood, taken in a trial of the OX40 agonist ivuxolimab. CDR3 in DNA: TGTGCCAGCAGCGTAGGGGAGGGAGGGCAGCCCCAGCATTTT. This translates into CASSVGEGGQPQHF.